Sequencing of this T cell receptor beta chain was carried out in a study of T cell clonotyping in hematopoietic cell transplantation. Assay used: immunoSEQ multiplex PCR; TCRdb lists only in-frame clones, some missing. Of 9,500 to 14,000 clones in the sample, 80% to 95% were seen once. Stated time point: recipient sample about 28 days before transplant, after cytoreduction. The V gene's germline CDR1 is LNHDA and CDR2 SQIVND (reference sequence). This CDR3 contains 14 residues. Trimming removed 8 bases at V and 1 base at J, with 12 bases between. This receptor was identified in a woman between 35 and 50 years old with acute myeloid leukemia. Some clones in this sample may be carry-over from other donors' samples. The V and J genes are TRBV19 and TRBJ1-5; D gene uncertain. Sequenced material: peripheral blood mononuclear cells, taken before stem cell transplant. CDR3 sequence: CASQSGESNQPQHF. The CDR3 region has the DNA TGTGCCAGTCAGAGCGGTGAAAGCAATCAGCCCCAGCATTTT.